The T cell receptor beta chain described here comes from a study of blood T cell repertoires in COVID-19. About this clone: Being one base from a much bigger clone, this may be a read error.

Membership in each cohort depended on participant-reported clinical history. Each recovered donor of Cohort 3 presented with two negative PCRs, clearance, or symptom resolution. Trimming left V 5 bases short and J 0 bases short, with 3 bases between. The CDR3 has 12 amino acids. CDR1 is ENHRY and CDR2 is SYGVKD in the germline V gene. In the authors' workflow: Quantification of nucleated cells was approximated via reference gene primer amplification. Method: immunoSEQ multiplex PCR; TCRdb's copy keeps in-frame clones and lacks some. V and J calls and clone size are those listed in that table; D and trimming were worked out from the DNA. The data contain 300,000 or so clones, 90% of them singletons.

J is TRBJ2-3 and V is TRBV10-3; no clear D gene. This TCR was sampled from a man in his sixties who had recovered from COVID-19. Sequenced input: PBMCs or T cells enriched from blood (not recorded which). In DNA form, the CDR3 reads TGTGCCATCAGTCCTAGCACAGATACGCAGTATTTT. Protein product: CAISPSTDTQYF.